This TCR beta chain was recovered during a study of identical twins. General study results and limits: Diverse VJ usage suggested most zero-insertion clonotypes were not invariant T cells. High-abundance cord blood beta clonotypes had fewer insertions; memory repertoires showed none. Beta out-of-frame sequences showed weaker excess sharing between twins.

A universal primer site came from template switching; cDNA carried unique molecular identifiers. TCRdb reanalysed the 5' RACE reads using MiXCR and keeps one entry per CDR3 protein. The data show about 210,000 distinct CDR3 sequences, 9.4% seen once. The V gene end was trimmed by 4 bases and the J gene end by 7 bases; junction bases not matched to a gene: 3. Germline V gene data show CDR1 as DFQATT and CDR2 as SNEGSKA (reference sequence). CDR3 length equals 12 residues. In its sample, this clonotype was seen many times. Its specificity is unknown. Sequenced input: memory (CD45RO+) T cells sorted from blood. The TCR was taken from a woman between 18 and 29 years old in good health. The V gene is TRBV20-1, the J gene TRBJ1-5; TRBD1 matches 8 bases. The CDR3 bases are TGCAGTGCTACAGGGGGCGGGCAGCCCCAGCATTTT. It encodes CSATGGGQPQHF.